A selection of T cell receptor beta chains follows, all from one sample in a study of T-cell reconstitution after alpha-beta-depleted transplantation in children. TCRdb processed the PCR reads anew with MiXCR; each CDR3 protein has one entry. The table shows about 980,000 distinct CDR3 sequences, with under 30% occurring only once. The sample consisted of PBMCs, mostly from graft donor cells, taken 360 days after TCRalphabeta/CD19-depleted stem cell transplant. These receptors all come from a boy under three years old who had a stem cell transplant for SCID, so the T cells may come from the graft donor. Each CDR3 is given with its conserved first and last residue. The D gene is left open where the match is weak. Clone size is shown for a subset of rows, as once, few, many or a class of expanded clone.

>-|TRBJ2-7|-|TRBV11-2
CASSSPTGISSYEQYF
TGTGCCAGCAGCTCCCCCACAGGGATTAGTTCCTACGAGCAGTACTTC
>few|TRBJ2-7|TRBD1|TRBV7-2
CASSLQGALDEQYF
TGTGCCAGCAGTCTACAGGGGGCGCTTGACGAGCAGTACTTC
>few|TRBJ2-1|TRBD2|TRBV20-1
CSARDSLAVSSYNEQFF
TGCAGTGCTAGAGATAGCCTAGCGGTTAGCTCCTACAATGAGCAGTTCTTC
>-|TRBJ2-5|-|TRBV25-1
CASNRGGGVETQYF
TGTGCCAGCAACCGCGGGGGCGGGGTAGAGACCCAGTACTTC
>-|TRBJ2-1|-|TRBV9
CASTQGGWDNEQFF
TGTGCCAGCACCCAAGGGGGGTGGGACAATGAGCAGTTCTTC
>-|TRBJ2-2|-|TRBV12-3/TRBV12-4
CASRLSILATGELFF
TGTGCCAGCCGACTATCGATTTTGGCCACCGGGGAGCTGTTTTTT
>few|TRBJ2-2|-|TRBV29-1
CSGRHRANTGELFF
TGCAGCGGCAGACATCGGGCGAACACCGGGGAGCTGTTTTTT
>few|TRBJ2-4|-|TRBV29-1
CSVELYRAKNIQYF
TGCAGCGTTGAACTCTATAGAGCCAAAAACATTCAGTACTTC
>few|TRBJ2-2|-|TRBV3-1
CASSQRVIKPNTGELFF
TGTGCCAGCAGCCAGAGGGTGATAAAACCGAACACCGGGGAGCTGTTTTTT
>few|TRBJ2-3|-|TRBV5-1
CASSFGGVSPDTQYF
TGCGCCAGCAGCTTCGGAGGGGTATCCCCAGATACGCAGTATTTT
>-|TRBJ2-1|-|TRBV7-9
CASSLGGRYGEQFF
TGTGCCAGCAGCTTAGGTGGCAGATATGGTGAGCAGTTCTTC
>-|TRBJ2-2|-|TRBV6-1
CASGLSGRELFF
TGTGCCAGCGGCCTTTCCGGACGGGAGCTGTTTTTT
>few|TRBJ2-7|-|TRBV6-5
CASSYSDRPGHEQYF
TGTGCCAGCAGTTACTCGGACAGACCAGGTCACGAGCAGTACTTC
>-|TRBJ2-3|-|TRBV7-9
CASSRGASPDTQYF
TGTGCCAGCAGCCGCGGGGCTTCCCCAGATACGCAGTATTTT
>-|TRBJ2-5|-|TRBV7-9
CASSRAVAIGETQYF
TGTGCCAGCTCAAGGGCAGTCGCGATTGGAGAGACCCAGTACTTC